This T cell receptor (beta chain) was found in a study of shared clonotypes between healthy human individuals. General study findings and limits: An effect of sequencing depth on clonotype sharing among donors was expected.

Comments on this clone: The antigen is undetermined.

Sequencing was performed with immunoSEQ multiplex PCR; in TCRdb, only in-frame clones are kept and a portion is missing. Of about 480,000 clones in the sample, over 60% were seen once. From germline, CDR1 is LNHDA and CDR2 SQIVND (reference sequence). The ends were cut back, 3 bases at V and 4 bases at J, with 10 bases in the middle. This CDR3 spans 13 amino acids. The sequence was obtained from a woman between 35 and 50 years old in good health. Some clones in this sample may be carry-over from other donors' samples. Sequencing used PBMCs. This rearrangement joins TRBV19 to TRBJ2-7; the D gene could be TRBD1 or TRBD2 (5 bases each). CDR3 region: CASSMGEGYEQYF. In DNA form, the CDR3 reads TGTGCCAGTAGTATGGGAGAGGGGTACGAGCAGTACTTC.